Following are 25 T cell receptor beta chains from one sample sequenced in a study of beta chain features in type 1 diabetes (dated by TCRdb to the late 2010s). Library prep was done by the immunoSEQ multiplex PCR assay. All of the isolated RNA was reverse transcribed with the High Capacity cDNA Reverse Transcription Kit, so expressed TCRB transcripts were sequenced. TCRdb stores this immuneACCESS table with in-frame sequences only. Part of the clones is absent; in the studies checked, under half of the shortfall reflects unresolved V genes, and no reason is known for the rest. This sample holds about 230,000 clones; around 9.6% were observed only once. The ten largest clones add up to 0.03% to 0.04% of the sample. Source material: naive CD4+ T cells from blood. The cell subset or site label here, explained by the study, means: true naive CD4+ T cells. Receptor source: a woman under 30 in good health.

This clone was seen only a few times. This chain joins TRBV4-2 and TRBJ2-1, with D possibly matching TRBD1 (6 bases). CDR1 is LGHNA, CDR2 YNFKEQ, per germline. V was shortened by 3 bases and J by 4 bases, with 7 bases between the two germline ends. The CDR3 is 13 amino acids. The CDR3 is CASSQDSYNEQFF. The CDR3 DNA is TGTGCCAGCAGCCAGGACAGTTACAATGAGCAGTTCTTC.

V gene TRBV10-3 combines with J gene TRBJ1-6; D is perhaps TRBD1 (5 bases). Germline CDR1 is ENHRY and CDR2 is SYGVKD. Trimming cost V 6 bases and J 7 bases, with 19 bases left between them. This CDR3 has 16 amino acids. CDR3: CAIREYAGGPNSPLHF. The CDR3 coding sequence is TGTGCCATCAGAGAATATGCCGGGGGACCGAATTCACCCCTCCACTTT.

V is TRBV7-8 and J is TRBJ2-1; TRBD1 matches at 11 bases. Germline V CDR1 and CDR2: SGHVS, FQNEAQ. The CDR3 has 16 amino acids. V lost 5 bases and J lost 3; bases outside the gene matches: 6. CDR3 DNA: TGTGCCAGCAGCGTTACCGGGACAGGGGGCTACAATGAGCAGTTCTTC. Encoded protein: CASSVTGTGGYNEQFF.

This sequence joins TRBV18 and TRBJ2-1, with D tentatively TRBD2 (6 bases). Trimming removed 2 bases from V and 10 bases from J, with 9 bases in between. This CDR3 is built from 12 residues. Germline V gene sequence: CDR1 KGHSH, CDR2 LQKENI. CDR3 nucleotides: TGTGCCAGCTCACCAGGGGAGGAGGAGCAGTTCTTC. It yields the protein CASSPGEEEQFF.

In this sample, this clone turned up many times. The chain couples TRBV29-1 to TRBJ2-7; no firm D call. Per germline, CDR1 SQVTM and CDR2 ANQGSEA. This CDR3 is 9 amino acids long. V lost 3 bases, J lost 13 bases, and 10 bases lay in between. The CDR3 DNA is TGCAGCGTTGACGCCATGGGCTACTTC. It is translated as CSVDAMGYF.

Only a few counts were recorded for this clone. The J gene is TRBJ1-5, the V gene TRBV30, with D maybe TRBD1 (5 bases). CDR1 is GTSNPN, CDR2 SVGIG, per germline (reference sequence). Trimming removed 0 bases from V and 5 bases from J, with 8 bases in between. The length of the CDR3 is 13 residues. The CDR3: CAWSVGGDQPQHF. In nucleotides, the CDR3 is TGTGCCTGGAGTGTGGGGGGGGATCAGCCCCAGCATTTT.

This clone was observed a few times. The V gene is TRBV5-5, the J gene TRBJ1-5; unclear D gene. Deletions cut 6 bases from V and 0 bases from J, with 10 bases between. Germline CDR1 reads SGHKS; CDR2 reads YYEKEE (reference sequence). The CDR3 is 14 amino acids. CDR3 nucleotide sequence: TGTGCCAGCACCACTAGACATAGCAATCAGCCCCAGCATTTT. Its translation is CASTTRHSNQPQHF.

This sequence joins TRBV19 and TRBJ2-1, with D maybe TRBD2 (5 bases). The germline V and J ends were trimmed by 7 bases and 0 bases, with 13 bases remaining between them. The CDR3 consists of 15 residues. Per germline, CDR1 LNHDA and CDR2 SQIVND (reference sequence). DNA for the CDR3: TGTGCCAGTACCCTCACTAGAACCTCCTACAATGAGCAGTTCTTC. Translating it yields CASTLTRTSYNEQFF.

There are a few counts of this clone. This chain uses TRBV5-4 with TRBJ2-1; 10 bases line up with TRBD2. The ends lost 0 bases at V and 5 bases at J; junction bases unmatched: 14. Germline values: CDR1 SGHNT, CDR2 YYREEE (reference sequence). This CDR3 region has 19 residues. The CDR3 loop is CASSLVSSGRGSYDNEQFF. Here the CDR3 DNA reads TGTGCCAGCAGCTTGGTGTCTAGCGGGAGAGGGTCTTATGACAATGAGCAGTTCTTC.

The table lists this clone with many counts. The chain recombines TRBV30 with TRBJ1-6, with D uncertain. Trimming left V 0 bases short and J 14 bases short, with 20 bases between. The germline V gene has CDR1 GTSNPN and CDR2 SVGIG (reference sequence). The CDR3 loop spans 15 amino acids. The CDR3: CAWSVRLRGAEALHF. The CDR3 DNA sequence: TGTGCCTGGAGTGTCCGGCTGCGGGGAGCAGAGGCCCTCCACTTT.

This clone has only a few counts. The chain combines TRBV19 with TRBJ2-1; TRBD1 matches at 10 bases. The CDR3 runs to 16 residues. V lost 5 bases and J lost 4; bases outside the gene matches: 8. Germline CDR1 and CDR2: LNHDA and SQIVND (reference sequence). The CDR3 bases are TGTGCCAGTAGTTCCCGGGACAGGGGATATTACAATGAGCAGTTCTTC. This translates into CASSSRDRGYYNEQFF.

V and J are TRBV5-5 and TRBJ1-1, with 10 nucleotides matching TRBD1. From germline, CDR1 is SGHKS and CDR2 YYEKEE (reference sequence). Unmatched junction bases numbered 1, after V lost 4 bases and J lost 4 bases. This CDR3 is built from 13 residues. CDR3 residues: CASSGDRGTEAFF. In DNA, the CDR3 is TGTGCCAGCAGCGGGGACAGGGGCACTGAAGCTTTCTTT.

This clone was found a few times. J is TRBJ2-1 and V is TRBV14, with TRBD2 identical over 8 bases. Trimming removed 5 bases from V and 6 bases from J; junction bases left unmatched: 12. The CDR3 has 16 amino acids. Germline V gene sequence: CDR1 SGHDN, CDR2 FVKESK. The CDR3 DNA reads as TGTGCCAGCAGCATCTTTAGCGGGATGGCCCCCAATGAGCAGTTCTTC. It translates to CASSIFSGMAPNEQFF.

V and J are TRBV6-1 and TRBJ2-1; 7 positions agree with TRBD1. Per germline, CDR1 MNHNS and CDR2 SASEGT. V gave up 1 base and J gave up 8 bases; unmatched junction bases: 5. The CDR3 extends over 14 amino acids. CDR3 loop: CASSEGIRGHEQFF. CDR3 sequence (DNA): TGTGCCAGCAGTGAAGGCATAAGGGGGCATGAGCAGTTCTTC.

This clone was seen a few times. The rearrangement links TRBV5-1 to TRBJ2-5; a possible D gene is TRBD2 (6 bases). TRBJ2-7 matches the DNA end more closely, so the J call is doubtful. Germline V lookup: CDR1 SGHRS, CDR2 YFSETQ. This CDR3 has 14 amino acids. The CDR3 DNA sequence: TGCGCCAGCAGCTTGCACGGGAGCTCCTACGAGCAGTACTTC. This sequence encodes CASSLHGSSYEQYF.

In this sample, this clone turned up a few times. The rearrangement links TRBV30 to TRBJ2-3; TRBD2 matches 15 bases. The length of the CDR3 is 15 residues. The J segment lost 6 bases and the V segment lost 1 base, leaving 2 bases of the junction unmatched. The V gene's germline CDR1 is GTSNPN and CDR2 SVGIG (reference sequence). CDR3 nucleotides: TGTGCCTGGAGTGGGACTAGCGGGAGGGCCGATACGCAGTATTTT. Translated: CAWSGTSGRADTQYF.

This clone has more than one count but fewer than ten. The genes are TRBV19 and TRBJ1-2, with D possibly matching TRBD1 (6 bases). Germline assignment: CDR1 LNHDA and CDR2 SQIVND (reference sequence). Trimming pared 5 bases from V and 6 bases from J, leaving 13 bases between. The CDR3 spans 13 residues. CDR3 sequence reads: CASSSADRDGYTF. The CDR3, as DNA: TGTGCCAGTAGTTCCGCGGACAGAGATGGCTACACCTTC.

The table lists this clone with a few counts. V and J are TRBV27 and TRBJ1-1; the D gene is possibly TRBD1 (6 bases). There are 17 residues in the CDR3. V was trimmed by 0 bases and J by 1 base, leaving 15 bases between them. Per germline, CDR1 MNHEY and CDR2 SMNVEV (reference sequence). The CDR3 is CASSLSVRGWGNTEAFF. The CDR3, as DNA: TGTGCCAGCAGTTTATCGGTCAGGGGCTGGGGGAACACTGAAGCTTTCTTT.

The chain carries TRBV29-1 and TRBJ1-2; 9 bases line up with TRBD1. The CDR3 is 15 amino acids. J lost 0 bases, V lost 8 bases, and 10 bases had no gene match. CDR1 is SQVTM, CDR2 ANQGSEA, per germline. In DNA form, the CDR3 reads TGCAGCTCGTGGGACAGGGCCGGTCCTAACTATGGCTACACCTTC. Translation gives CSSWDRAGPNYGYTF. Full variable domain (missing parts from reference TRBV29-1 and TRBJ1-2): SAVISQKPSRDICQRGTSLTIQCQVDSQVTMMFWYRQQPGQSLTLIATANQGSEATYESGFVIDKFPISRPNLTFSTLTVSNMSPEDSSIYLCSSWDRAGPNYGYTFGSGTRLTVV.

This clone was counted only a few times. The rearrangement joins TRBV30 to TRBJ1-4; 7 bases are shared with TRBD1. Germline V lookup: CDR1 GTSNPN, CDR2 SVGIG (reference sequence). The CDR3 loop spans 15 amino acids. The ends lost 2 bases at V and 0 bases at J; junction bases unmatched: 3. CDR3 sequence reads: CAWSSTGATNEKLFF. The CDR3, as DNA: TGTGCCTGGAGTTCAACAGGGGCAACTAATGAAAAACTGTTTTTT.

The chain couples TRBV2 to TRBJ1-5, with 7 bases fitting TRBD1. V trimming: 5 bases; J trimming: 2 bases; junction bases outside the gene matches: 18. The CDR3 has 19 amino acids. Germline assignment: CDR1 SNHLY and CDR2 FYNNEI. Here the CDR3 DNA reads TGTGCCAGCAGTCGGATCCCCCCCGCGGACAGGCGCCGCAATCAGCCCCAGCATTTT. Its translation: CASSRIPPADRRRNQPQHF. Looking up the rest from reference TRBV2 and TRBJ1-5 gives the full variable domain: EPEVTQTPSHQVTQMGQEVILRCVPISNHLYFYWYRQILGQKVEFLVSFYNNEISEKSEIFDDQFSVERPDGSNFTLKIRSTKLEDSAMYFCASSRIPPADRRRNQPQHFGDGTRLSIL.

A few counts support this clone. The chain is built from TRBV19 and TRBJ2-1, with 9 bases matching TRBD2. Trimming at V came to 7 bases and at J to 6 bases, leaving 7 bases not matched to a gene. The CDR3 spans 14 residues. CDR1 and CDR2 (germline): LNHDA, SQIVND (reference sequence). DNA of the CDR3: TGTGCCAGTACCCCCGGGACTAGCCCCAATGAGCAGTTCTTC. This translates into CASTPGTSPNEQFF. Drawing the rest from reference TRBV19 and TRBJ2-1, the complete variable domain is DGGITQSPKYLFRKEGQNVTLSCEQNLNHDAMYWYRQDPGQGLRLIYYSQIVNDFQKGDIAEGYSVSREKKESFPLTVTSAQKNPTAFYLCASTPGTSPNEQFFGPGTRLTVL.

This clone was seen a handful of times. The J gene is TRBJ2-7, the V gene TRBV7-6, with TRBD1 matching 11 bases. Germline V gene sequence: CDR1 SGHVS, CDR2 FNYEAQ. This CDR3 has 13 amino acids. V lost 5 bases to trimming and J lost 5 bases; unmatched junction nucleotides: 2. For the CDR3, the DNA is TGTGCCAGCAGCCGGACAGGGGGCCACGAGCAGTACTTC. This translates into CASSRTGGHEQYF.

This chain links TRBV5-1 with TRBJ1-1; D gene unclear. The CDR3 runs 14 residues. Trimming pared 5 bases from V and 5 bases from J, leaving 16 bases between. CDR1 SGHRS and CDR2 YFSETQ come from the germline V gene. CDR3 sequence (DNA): TGCGCCAGCAGTTCCGGGGTTTCGAATACTGAAGCTTTCTTT. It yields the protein CASSSGVSNTEAFF.

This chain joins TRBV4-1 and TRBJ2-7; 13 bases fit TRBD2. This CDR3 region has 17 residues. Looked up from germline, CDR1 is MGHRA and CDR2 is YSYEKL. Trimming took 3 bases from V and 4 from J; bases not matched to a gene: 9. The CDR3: CASSHGLAGVVWYEQYF. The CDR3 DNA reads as TGCGCCAGCAGCCACGGACTAGCGGGAGTTGTTTGGTACGAGCAGTACTTC.